The rows below give T cell receptor beta chains drawn from one sample of a study of T cell repertoires in aging, cancer and after chemotherapy. TCRdb reanalysed the multiplex PCR reads using MiXCR and keeps one entry per CDR3 protein. The table records around 9,700 distinct CDR3 sequences, 30% to 35% of them present only once. Sequencing was done on a sample of blood. The receptors here all came from a human donor in good health. Each CDR3 is given with its conserved first and last residue. A D gene is named only where the DNA matches it firmly. The size of a clone is reported for some rows only, either as once, few or many, or as a class for expanded clones.

J gene | clone size | D gene | V gene | CDR3 length | CDR3 DNA | CDR3 protein
TRBJ2-2 | NA | NA | TRBV27 | 14 | TGTGCCAGCAGTTTATTTGGATACACCGGGGAGCTGTTTTTT | CASSLFGYTGELFF
TRBJ1-5 | few | TRBD1 | TRBV6-5 | 14 | TGTGCCAGCATGTGGGGACAGGGTGATCAGCCCCAGCATTTT | CASMWGQGDQPQHF
TRBJ1-4 | NA | NA | TRBV30 | 15 | TGTGCCTGGAGTAGATCCCGCTCAACTAATGAAAAACTGTTTTTT | CAWSRSRSTNEKLFF
TRBJ1-4 | NA | NA | TRBV6-6 | 16 | TGTGCCAGCAGATCCCAAAAAGAGGAAACTAATGAAAAACTGTTTTTT | CASRSQKEETNEKLFF
TRBJ1-6 | NA | TRBD1 | TRBV20-1 | 12 | TGCGGCACAGGGGATTGGAATTCACCCCTCCACTTT | CGTGDWNSPLHF
TRBJ1-1 | NA | NA | TRBV12-3/TRBV12-4 | 14 | TGTGCCAGCAGCCCAACAGGACCGAACACTGAAGCTTTCTTT | CASSPTGPNTEAFF
TRBJ1-3 | NA | NA | TRBV18 | 17 | TGTGCCAGCTCAACACTCAGTGAGACACCGGTTGGAAACACCATATATTTT | CASSTLSETPVGNTIYF
TRBJ2-5 | few | NA | TRBV5-4 | 13 | TGTGCCAGCCGCAGGATTTTTCAAGAGACCCAGTACTTC | CASRRIFQETQYF
TRBJ2-1 | few | NA | TRBV6-1 | 14 | TGTGCCAGCACCCCTCCGGGGGCCTACAATGAGCAGTTCTTC | CASTPPGAYNEQFF
TRBJ2-2 | once | NA | TRBV11-3 | 14 | TGTGCCAGCAGGTCCCAGGGAAACACCGGGGAGCTGTTTTTT | CASRSQGNTGELFF
TRBJ1-6 | NA | TRBD1 | TRBV5-6 | 14 | TGTGCCAGCAGCTCGACAGGGGCCAATTCACCCCTCCACTTT | CASSSTGANSPLHF
TRBJ2-3 | medium-sized | TRBD1 | TRBV29-1 | 13 | TGCAGCGGTAAAACAAGGACAGGGGATACGCAGTATTTT | CSGKTRTGDTQYF
TRBJ1-2 | NA | NA | TRBV6-5 | 15 | TGTGCCAGCAGTTACGAGGGCACCGCCGTATATGGCTACACCTTC | CASSYEGTAVYGYTF
TRBJ1-1 | NA | NA | TRBV13 | 16 | TGTGCCAGCAGCTTAGCAAGGCACAGCATGAACACTGAAGCTTTCTTT | CASSLARHSMNTEAFF
TRBJ2-1 | medium-sized | NA | TRBV11-3 | 11 | TGTGCCAGCAGCCCAGAGCGGGAGCAGTTCTTC | CASSPEREQFF
TRBJ2-7 | few | NA | TRBV6-2/TRBV6-3 | 16 | TGTGCCAGCAGTCCCCCGGGGGCGGGACTCTCCTACGAGCAGTACTTC | CASSPPGAGLSYEQYF
TRBJ2-3 | NA | TRBD2 | TRBV4-3 | 16 | TGCGCCAGCAGCCAAGATGAGGGCGGGGGGGCAGATACGCAGTATTTT | CASSQDEGGGADTQYF
TRBJ2-1 | NA | NA | TRBV4-2 | 16 | TGTGCCAGCAGCCAAGACAGGGCGCAATCCGCGAATGAGCAGTTCTTC | CASSQDRAQSANEQFF
TRBJ2-1 | few | TRBD2 | TRBV6-6 | 16 | TGTGCCAGCAGTCAACCACTAGCGGGTTACGACAATGAGCAGTTCTTC | CASSQPLAGYDNEQFF
TRBJ2-1 | NA | TRBD2 | TRBV13 | 15 | TGTGCCAGCAGCTTTACCCGGGAGGAGGAGCTTGAGCAGTTCTTC | CASSFTREEELEQFF
TRBJ2-1 | NA | NA | TRBV27 | 15 | TGTGCCAGCAGTTTAAAGAGGGGTTCCTCCTACGAGCAGTTCTTC | CASSLKRGSSYEQFF
TRBJ2-5 | few | TRBD1 | TRBV27 | 15 | TGTGCCAGCAGTTCCAAGGGGGCGCTTTGGGAGACCCAGTACTTC | CASSSKGALWETQYF